Listed here are 25 T cell receptor beta chains from one sample, sequenced in a study of T cell clonotyping in hematopoietic cell transplantation. The repertoire was sequenced with immunoSEQ multiplex PCR; TCRdb's copy has only in-frame clones and lacks some. The sample carries roughly 30,000 clones, roughly 80% recorded once. Stated time point: recipient sample about 28 days before transplant, after cytoreduction. Sequencing used peripheral blood mononuclear cells, obtained before stem cell transplant. These receptors all come from a woman younger than 45 with chronic myeloid leukemia. Some clones in this sample may be carry-over from other donors' samples.

This clone has more than one count but fewer than ten. V usage is TRBV6-6 and J usage is TRBJ1-2; no firm D call. The V gene's germline CDR1 is MNHNY and CDR2 SVGAGI (reference sequence). The CDR3 contains 14 residues. Trimming stripped 7 bases from V and 3 bases from J, with 15 bases between. As DNA, the CDR3 is TGTGCCAGCACCCAAGAGGGCTTCGACTATGGCTACACCTTC. This gives the protein CASTQEGFDYGYTF.

This clone was counted between two and nine times. The chain recombines TRBV25-1 with TRBJ1-6, with TRBD1 matching over 7 bases. From germline, CDR1 is MGHDK and CDR2 SYGVNS. The CDR3 sequence is 16 residues long. V was clipped by 0 bases and J by 10 bases; unmatched bases: 9. CDR3 residues: CASSEYSDRSYSPLHF. The CDR3 region has the DNA TGTGCCAGCAGTGAATATTCGGACAGGTCATACTCACCCCTCCACTTT.

This rearrangement joins TRBV5-1 to TRBJ1-1; D not certain. The V end was cut by 0 bases, the J end by 3 bases, with 9 bases between. Germline V gene sequence: CDR1 SGHRS, CDR2 YFSETQ. This CDR3 region has 14 residues. The CDR3 region has the DNA TGCGCCAGCAGCTTGGGGGCCGGGTACACTGAAGCTTTCTTT. It translates to CASSLGAGYTEAFF.

The CDR3 reads CASSLNDRVGYTF. The CDR3 DNA follows: TGTGCCAGCAGCTTAAACGACAGGGTCGGCTACACCTTC. The chain carries TRBV5-6 and TRBJ1-2; TRBD1 matches at 7 bases. CDR1 SGHDT and CDR2 YYEEEE come from the germline V gene. The CDR3 runs to 13 residues. The V gene end was trimmed by 2 bases and the J gene end by 8 bases; junction bases not matched to a gene: 6.

The chain has TRBV25-1 and TRBJ1-4; D might be TRBD1 (6 bases). V was shortened by 0 bases and J by 5 bases, with 10 bases between the two germline ends. The V gene's germline CDR1 is MGHDK and CDR2 SYGVNS. The CDR3 length is 15 residues. CDR3 protein: CASSEYRQGNEKLFF. CDR3 DNA sequence: TGTGCCAGCAGTGAATATAGGCAGGGGAATGAAAAACTGTTTTTT. Supplemented by reference TRBV25-1 and TRBJ1-4, the full variable domain reads EADIYQTPRYLVIGTGKKITLECSQTMGHDKMYWYQQDPGMELHLIHYSYGVNSTEKGDLSSESTVSRIRTEHFPLTLESARPSHTSQYLCASSEYRQGNEKLFFGSGTQLSVL.

The J gene is TRBJ1-3, the V gene TRBV9; 8 bases are a match to TRBD1. The CDR3 consists of 16 residues. V shed 0 bases, J shed 0 bases, and the junction held 2 bases outside the gene matches. CDR1 is SGDLS, CDR2 YYNGEE, per germline. The DNA of the CDR3 is TGTGCCAGCAGCGTAGTCGGACAGGGCTCTGGAAACACCATATATTTT. This encodes CASSVVGQGSGNTIYF.

The chain joins TRBV30 to TRBJ2-5, with D perhaps TRBD2 (6 bases). CDR3 length: 15 residues. The germline V gene encodes CDR1 GTSNPN and CDR2 SVGIG (reference sequence). Trimming removed 2 bases from V and 5 bases from J, with 18 bases in between. In DNA, the CDR3 is TGTGCCTGGAGTTCGGGACTCCCTGGCTGGGAGACCCAGTACTTC. This codes for CAWSSGLPGWETQYF.

This rearrangement joins TRBV10-3 to TRBJ2-5, with 10 bases aligning to TRBD2. CDR3 length equals 15 residues. The J segment lost 1 base and the V segment lost 6 bases, leaving 5 bases of the junction unmatched. The germline V gene has CDR1 ENHRY and CDR2 SYGVKD. CDR3 region: CAISGTSVSQETQYF. DNA for the CDR3: TGTGCCATCAGCGGGACTAGCGTTTCCCAAGAGACCCAGTACTTC.

Only a few counts were recorded for this clone. This sequence joins TRBV6-5 and TRBJ1-5; tentatively, D is TRBD1 (5 bases). Trimming pared 5 bases from V and 1 base from J, leaving 12 bases between. This CDR3 is built from 15 residues. Germline V lookup: CDR1 MNHEY, CDR2 SVGAGI. CDR3: CASSATGLSNQPQHF. CDR3 nucleotide sequence: TGTGCCAGCAGTGCTACAGGTTTAAGCAATCAGCCCCAGCATTTT.

The V gene is TRBV30, the J gene TRBJ1-5; no reliable D call. Germline CDR1 reads GTSNPN; CDR2 reads SVGIG (reference sequence). This CDR3 is built from 13 residues. Trimming removed 3 bases at V and 2 bases at J, with 8 bases between. The CDR3 sequence: CAWRGKGNQPQHF. The CDR3, as DNA: TGTGCCTGGAGAGGGAAAGGCAATCAGCCCCAGCATTTT.

This clone turned up a few times. The sample contains more than one DNA sequence encoding this CDR3. The chain is built from TRBV27 and TRBJ1-2; D remains unclear. CDR1 and CDR2 from the germline V gene are MNHEY and SMNVEV (reference sequence). Between the trimmed V and J ends, which lost 2 bases and 0 bases, there was a span of 4 bases. The CDR3 loop spans 13 amino acids. CDR3 sequence: CASSLAANYGYTF. CDR3 bases: TGTGCCAGCAGTTTAGCGGCTAACTATGGCTACACCTTC.

V usage is TRBV6-6 and J usage is TRBJ1-2; tentatively, D is TRBD1 (5 bases). CDR3 length: 15 amino acids. Germline V gene lookup returns CDR1 MNHNY and CDR2 SVGAGI (reference sequence). The germline V and J ends were trimmed by 2 bases and 8 bases, with 18 bases remaining between them. As DNA, the CDR3 is TGTGCCAGCAGTTACGGGAGGGACGGCGCAAGCGGCTACACCTTC. It yields the protein CASSYGRDGASGYTF.

This chain links TRBV7-9 with TRBJ1-3, with TRBD1 matching 9 bases. There are 16 residues in the CDR3. J gave up 2 bases and V 6 bases, and 8 bases lay outside the gene matches. Germline V gene data show CDR1 as SEHNR and CDR2 as FQNEAQ (reference sequence). The CDR3, as DNA: TGTGCCAGCAGATTGGACAGGGGTGAAGCTGGAAACACCATATATTTT. Encoded protein: CASRLDRGEAGNTIYF.

The chain links TRBV28 to TRBJ1-4; the D gene is possibly TRBD1 (6 bases). Germline V CDR1 and CDR2: MDHEN, SYDVKM. The CDR3 contains 15 residues. V was cut by 6 bases and J by 6 bases, with 17 bases left in between. CDR3 in amino acids: CASSNTGTMHEKLFF. CDR3 sequence (DNA): TGTGCCAGCAGCAACACCGGGACAATGCATGAAAAACTGTTTTTT.

The chain carries TRBV4-2 and TRBJ2-1; tentatively, D is TRBD2 (5 bases). The germline V and J ends were trimmed by 1 base and 5 bases, with 15 bases remaining between them. This CDR3 has 16 amino acids. Germline lookup yields CDR1 LGHNA and CDR2 YNFKEQ. The CDR3 coding sequence is TGTGCCAGCAGCCAAGGGGTAGGAGGTATCAACAATGAGCAGTTCTTC. Its protein is CASSQGVGGINNEQFF.

The chain links TRBV5-8 to TRBJ2-7; D may be TRBD2 (6 bases). There are 14 residues in the CDR3. CDR1 is SGHTS, CDR2 YDEGEE, per germline. V was clipped by 3 bases and J by 3 bases, with 13 bases between them. CDR3 DNA sequence: TGTGCCAGCAGCTCCCCCTGGCGGGGCTACGAGCAGTACTTC. This sequence encodes CASSSPWRGYEQYF.

The chain has TRBV12-5 and TRBJ1-1, with 7 bases fitting TRBD1. CDR1 and CDR2 (germline): LGHNT, FRNRAP. J gave up 5 bases and V 3 bases, and 3 bases lay outside the gene matches. There are 13 residues in the CDR3. The CDR3 sequence: CASGLAQGTEAFF. CDR3 nucleotide sequence: TGTGCTAGTGGTTTAGCACAGGGGACTGAAGCTTTCTTT.

The rearrangement joins TRBV30 to TRBJ1-5; D unresolved. The CDR3 totals 12 residues. V was pared by 2 bases and J by 5 bases, with 7 bases between. Germline CDR1 is GTSNPN and CDR2 is SVGIG (reference sequence). DNA of the CDR3: TGTGCCTGGAGTAATAGTGATCAGCCCCAGCATTTT. This translates into CAWSNSDQPQHF.

This chain uses TRBV4-1 with TRBJ1-1, with no clear D. The CDR3 consists of 15 residues. Germline V gives CDR1 MGHRA, CDR2 YSYEKL. The V end was cut by 1 base, the J end by 0 bases, with 9 bases between. CDR3 nucleotides: TGCGCCAGCAGCCAAGGAACCGTTCTGAACACTGAAGCTTTCTTT. Translation: CASSQGTVLNTEAFF.

The J gene is TRBJ1-4, the V gene TRBV7-2; D gene ambiguous. V gave up 1 base and J gave up 8 bases, with 8 bases separating them. Germline loops: CDR1 SGHTA, CDR2 FQGNSA. The CDR3 spans 13 residues. DNA of the CDR3: TGTGCCAGCAGCTTAGGGTTCGGGGAAAAACTGTTTTTT. Protein: CASSLGFGEKLFF.

The chain couples TRBV21-1 to TRBJ2-2; TRBD2 is the table's D call and was not checked against the DNA. TRBV21-1 is a recognized pseudogene. The CDR3 is 19 residues long. The CDR3 is CASSHVNPVSFLRTGELFF. In DNA, the CDR3 is TGTGCCAGCAGCCACGTCAACCCCGTATCATTCTTACGGACCGGGGAGCTGTTTTTT.

The genes are TRBV30 and TRBJ2-1, with 14 bases fitting TRBD2. The V and J ends lost 3 bases and 10 bases, in that order; junction bases with no gene match: 11. CDR1 is GTSNPN and CDR2 is SVGIG in the germline V gene (reference sequence). This CDR3 is built from 16 residues. CDR3: CAWSSPGLAGEREQFF. CDR3 DNA sequence: TGTGCCTGGAGCTCTCCGGGACTAGCGGGGGAGCGCGAGCAGTTCTTC.

The rearrangement joins TRBV30 to TRBJ2-1; no clear D gene. V dropped 2 bases and J dropped 5 bases, with 13 bases sitting between them. The germline V gene has CDR1 GTSNPN and CDR2 SVGIG (reference sequence). The CDR3 contains 14 residues. CDR3 loop: CAWSIGVRNNEQFF. The CDR3 nucleotides read TGTGCCTGGAGTATAGGCGTCCGAAACAATGAGCAGTTCTTC.

This chain connects TRBV2 to TRBJ1-2; 10 nucleotides match TRBD1. The CDR3 covers 15 residues. The V and J ends lost 6 bases and 4 bases, in that order; junction bases with no gene match: 8. The germline V gene encodes CDR1 SNHLY and CDR2 FYNNEI. The CDR3 region has the DNA TGTGCCAGCAGCTCCCGGGACAGGGGAATCTATGGCTACACCTTC. Translation: CASSSRDRGIYGYTF.

In its sample, this clone was seen once. CDR3 region: CASSQALRVGGYTF. The CDR3 bases are TGTGCCAGCAGCCAAGCTCTCAGGGTAGGCGGCTACACCTTC. The V gene is TRBV14, the J gene TRBJ1-2; a weak D match, TRBD1 (5 bases). V dropped 1 base and J dropped 8 bases, with 14 bases sitting between them. This CDR3 has 14 residues. From germline, CDR1 is SGHDN and CDR2 FVKESK.